Detailed here is one T cell receptor beta chain. Its antigen is undetermined. The germline gives CDR1 MDHEN, CDR2 SYDVKM. The CDR3 extends over 13 amino acids. V lost 8 bases and J lost 1, with 11 bases in between. Clones were read by immunoSEQ multiplex PCR, and TCRdb kept only the in-frame ones, dropping some. The sample carries approximately 1.5 million clones, 98% recorded once. The data originate from a study of shared clonotypes between healthy human individuals. Study observations and caveats: Clonotype sharing across a few donors was observed for about 5.5% of naive CD4 clonotypes.

This TCR was recovered from a man aged 25-45 years in good health. Material for sequencing was naive CD4+ T cells sorted from blood. Regarding subset: CD45RA+ positively selected. The chain has TRBV28 and TRBJ2-5; possible D gene TRBD2, 5 bases. CDR3 sequence (DNA): TGTGCCAGCGTCCGGGAACCCCAAGAGACCCAGTACTTC. Translating gives CASVREPQETQYF.